Following are 8 T cell receptor beta chains from one sample sequenced in a study of vaccination and CD4 T cells after COVID-19. These receptors have no identified antigens. Noted time point: late sampling 161 to 241 days after vaccination in three convalescent patients. Treatment specified: 10-day PBMC culture with coronavirus spike peptide pools or control peptides (ViraFEST assay). Sequencing of cultured CD4+ T cell DNA used the Oncomine TCR Beta short-read assay. One entry per CDR3 protein results from TCRdb running MiXCR on the PCR reads. The table has tens of thousands of distinct CDR3 sequences, 32% seen once. The sequenced sample was CD4+ T cells from blood, cultured in vitro, obtained about 7 months after SARS-CoV-2 vaccination. These receptors originate from a human donor who had recovered from COVID-19.

The V call is TRBV10-3, the J call TRBJ2-5, with D hard to call. Deletions cut 7 bases from V and 5 bases from J, with 14 bases between. The V gene's germline CDR1 is ENHRY and CDR2 SYGVKD. This CDR3 region has 13 residues. CDR3 DNA: TGTGCCATCACTTCCAACCGTGGGGAGACCCAGTACTTC. Its translation is CAITSNRGETQYF.

This chain uses TRBV15 with TRBJ1-2; 9 nucleotides match TRBD1. This CDR3 spans 15 amino acids. Germline assignment: CDR1 LNHNV and CDR2 YYDKDF (reference sequence). After removal of 0 bases from V and 13 bases from J, the junction contained 12 bases not matched to a gene. CDR3: CATSRDPRTGAEPTF. The CDR3, as DNA: TGTGCCACCAGCAGAGATCCTAGGACAGGGGCCGAACCCACCTTC.

This chain connects TRBV6-1 to TRBJ1-2; 7 bases are a match to TRBD1. Germline CDR1 is MNHNS and CDR2 is SASEGT. The CDR3 sequence is 13 residues long. V was pared by 7 bases and J by 3 bases, with 5 bases of the junction left unmatched. DNA of the CDR3: TGTGCCAGCACGAGGGGGCTAGACTATGGCTACACCTTC. This gives the protein CASTRGLDYGYTF.

The chain links TRBV7-3 to TRBJ2-2; TRBD1 aligns across 9 bases. The germline V gene encodes CDR1 SGHTA and CDR2 FQGTGA. This CDR3 has 16 amino acids. V lost 7 bases, J lost 4 bases, and 10 bases stayed unmatched. As DNA, the CDR3 is TGTGCCAGCAAACAGGGGGCTCTATCAGGCACCGGGGAGCTGTTTTTT. It yields the protein CASKQGALSGTGELFF.

The V call is TRBV18, the J call TRBJ2-7; D tentatively fits TRBD1 or TRBD2 (6 bases each). The ends were cut back, 5 bases at V and 5 bases at J, with 16 bases in the middle. CDR1 and CDR2 from the germline V gene are KGHSH and LQKENI. The CDR3 contains 14 residues. The CDR3 DNA is TGTGCCAGCTCAAGATTCACAGGGAGGCACGAGCAGTACTTC. It translates to CASSRFTGRHEQYF. The variable domain in full, completed from reference TRBV18 and TRBJ2-7, reads NAGVMQNPRHLVRRRGQEARLRCSPMKGHSHVYWYRQLPEEGLKFMVYLQKENIIDESGMPKERFSAEFPKEGPSILRIQQVVRGDSAAYFCASSRFTGRHEQYFGPGTRLTVT.

This clonotype was counted a few times. The chain links TRBV6-5 to TRBJ1-2, with D hard to call. This CDR3 spans 13 amino acids. Germline loops: CDR1 MNHEY, CDR2 SVGAGI. Trimming removed 0 bases at V and 7 bases at J, with 9 bases between. CDR3 region: CASSYSDGSGYTF. The CDR3 coding sequence is TGTGCCAGCAGTTACTCTGATGGCTCTGGCTACACCTTC.

This clonotype was observed many times. V gene TRBV15 combines with J gene TRBJ2-7, with D possibly called TRBD1 or TRBD2 (5 bases each). The CDR3 totals 15 residues. V lost 0 bases and J lost 4, with 13 bases in between. Germline loops: CDR1 LNHNV, CDR2 YYDKDF (reference sequence). This chain's CDR3 is CATSRERGVEYEQYF. The CDR3 DNA reads TGTGCCACCAGCAGAGAACGAGGGGTGGAGTACGAGCAGTACTTC.

This clonotype was observed a handful of times. CDR3 nucleotides: TGCAGTGCCCTGGGGATCCACTCTGGAAACACCATATATTTT. This codes for CSALGIHSGNTIYF. The chain recombines TRBV20-1 with TRBJ1-3; D not certain. The CDR3 loop spans 14 amino acids. CDR1 is DFQATT, CDR2 SNEGSKA, per germline (reference sequence). The V end was cut by 6 bases, the J end by 0 bases, with 12 bases between.